One sample yielded the 28 T cell receptor beta chains listed below, sequenced in a study of OX40 agonist ivuxolimab in advanced cancers. Data came from immunoSEQ multiplex PCR; TCRdb stores just in-frame clones and leaves some out. The sample has around 35,000 clones, about 78% seen once. Material: CD4+ or CD8+ T cells sorted from blood, obtained in a trial of the OX40 agonist ivuxolimab. Receptor source: an adult with an advanced solid tumor such as melanoma, head and neck, liver or kidney cancer.

The chain uses TRBV4-3 and TRBJ2-6; the D is unclear. The CDR3 loop spans 16 amino acids. The germline V gene has CDR1 LGHNA and CDR2 YSLEER. V shed 1 base and J shed 0 bases, with 7 bases lying between them. The CDR3 nucleotides read TGCGCCAGCAGCCAAGCCCACACCTCTGGGGCCAACGTCCTGACTTTC. Protein: CASSQAHTSGANVLTF.

The chain links TRBV19 to TRBJ2-1, with no clear D. The CDR3 has 17 residues. The germline V and J ends were trimmed by 7 bases and 5 bases, with 24 bases remaining between them. Germline lookup yields CDR1 LNHDA and CDR2 SQIVND (reference sequence). The DNA for the CDR3 is TGTGCCAGTACCCTTCGACTCGGGCAGAAAGACCACAATGAGCAGTTCTTC. Translated: CASTLRLGQKDHNEQFF. The full variable domain, rest sourced from reference TRBV19 and TRBJ2-1, is DGGITQSPKYLFRKEGQNVTLSCEQNLNHDAMYWYRQDPGQGLRLIYYSQIVNDFQKGDIAEGYSVSREKKESFPLTVTSAQKNPTAFYLCASTLRLGQKDHNEQFFGPGTRLTVL.

The V call is TRBV5-5, the J call TRBJ2-7; D is undetermined. Germline values: CDR1 SGHKS, CDR2 YYEKEE (reference sequence). V lost 2 bases and J lost 3, with 0 bases in between. This CDR3 has 10 residues. CDR3 nucleotide sequence: TGTGCCAGCAGCTTCTACGAGCAGTACTTC. Protein product: CASSFYEQYF.

This rearrangement joins TRBV19 to TRBJ2-7; 7 nucleotides agree with TRBD2. Trimming took 1 base from V and 6 from J; bases not matched to a gene: 6. The CDR3 totals 14 residues. Germline assignment: CDR1 LNHDA and CDR2 SQIVND (reference sequence). CDR3 in amino acids: CASSIGRGSGEQYF. The CDR3 region has the DNA TGTGCCAGTAGTATAGGGCGGGGGTCCGGCGAGCAGTACTTC.

This clone was picked up a small number of times. J is TRBJ2-5 and V is TRBV4-1; perhaps TRBD2 as D (6 bases). Trimming pared 6 bases from V and 5 bases from J, leaving 19 bases between. Looked up from germline, CDR1 is MGHRA and CDR2 is YSYEKL. The CDR3 is made up of 15 amino acids. This chain's CDR3 is CASSPLGGGYETQYF. Written as DNA, the CDR3 is TGCGCCAGCAGTCCTCTAGGAGGAGGGTACGAGACCCAGTACTTC.

The chain couples TRBV13 to TRBJ2-1, with 7 positions matching TRBD1. Germline CDR1 is PRHDT and CDR2 is FYEKMQ (reference sequence). V dropped 0 bases and J dropped 4; count of bases not matched to a gene: 6. The CDR3 is 16 amino acids. The CDR3 is CASSLGVTGRYNEQFF. CDR3 DNA: TGTGCCAGCAGCTTAGGTGTGACAGGGCGATACAATGAGCAGTTCTTC.

This clone was found a few times. This chain joins TRBV5-4 and TRBJ2-7; weak D call: TRBD1 (5 bases). Trimming cost V 3 bases and J 0 bases, with 10 bases left between them. The CDR3 loop spans 14 amino acids. The V gene's germline CDR1 is SGHNT and CDR2 YYREEE (reference sequence). Here the CDR3 DNA reads TGTGCCAGCAGCTCGACAGACGTCTCCTACGAGCAGTACTTC. The encoded protein is CASSSTDVSYEQYF.

The genes are TRBV28 and TRBJ1-2; 10 bases are shared with TRBD1. Germline V gene data show CDR1 as MDHEN and CDR2 as SYDVKM. V shed 6 bases and J 8 bases; nucleotides not matched to a gene: 12. CDR3 length: 15 amino acids. CDR3 sequence: CASRLSTGGQGGYTF. The CDR3, as DNA: TGTGCCAGCAGACTATCGACAGGGGGCCAAGGGGGCTACACCTTC.

The rearrangement links TRBV6-5 to TRBJ1-5; 8 bases fit TRBD1. With 2 bases clipped from V and 5 bases from J, the junction kept 2 bases outside the gene matches. The CDR3 has 14 amino acids. The germline gives CDR1 MNHEY, CDR2 SVGAGI. For the CDR3, the DNA is TGTGCCAGCAGTTACCAGGGGGCAGATCAGCCCCAGCATTTT. This codes for CASSYQGADQPQHF.

The chain combines TRBV7-2 with TRBJ2-3; 9 positions agree with TRBD2. V lost 3 bases, J lost 4 bases, and 8 bases stayed unmatched. CDR1 SGHTA and CDR2 FQGNSA come from the germline V gene. The CDR3 covers 16 residues. The CDR3 sequence: CASSLLASGKADTQYF. CDR3 sequence (DNA): TGTGCCAGCAGCTTGCTCGCTAGCGGGAAGGCAGATACGCAGTATTTT.

V usage is TRBV19 and J usage is TRBJ1-6; possible D gene TRBD1, 5 bases. Trimming removed 7 bases from V and 8 bases from J, with 24 bases in between. Germline CDR1 reads LNHDA; CDR2 reads SQIVND (reference sequence). This CDR3 has 17 amino acids. The CDR3 sequence: CASTLSPGGPRDSPLHF. The CDR3 nucleotides are TGTGCCAGTACCCTCTCACCGGGGGGTCCCCGGGATTCACCCCTCCACTTT.

The chain recombines TRBV7-8 with TRBJ2-2, with a possible D match to TRBD1 (5 bases). This CDR3 contains 15 residues. The V end was cut by 8 bases, the J end by 4 bases, with 17 bases between. Germline V gives CDR1 SGHVS, CDR2 FQNEAQ. CDR3 residues: CASHYRNATTGELFF. As DNA, the CDR3 is TGTGCCAGCCACTACAGGAATGCGACCACCGGGGAGCTGTTTTTT.

The V and J genes are TRBV7-6 and TRBJ1-3; possibly TRBD1 for D (5 bases). CDR3 length: 16 residues. Germline-derived CDR1 and CDR2 are SGHVS and FNYEAQ. Trimming pared 1 base from V and 1 base from J, leaving 11 bases between. Written as DNA, the CDR3 is TGTGCCAGCAGCTTAGGCCCCGGGGGGTCTGGAAACACCATATATTTT. It encodes CASSLGPGGSGNTIYF.

The J gene is TRBJ2-7, the V gene TRBV11-1; 7 bases fit TRBD1. The CDR3 runs 13 residues. Per the germline V gene, CDR1 is SGHAT and CDR2 is FQDESV (reference sequence). Trimming removed 6 bases from V and 4 bases from J; junction bases left unmatched: 6. In nucleotides, the CDR3 is TGTGCCAGCAGGACCGGGACAGATTACGAGCAGTACTTC. Amino acid sequence: CASRTGTDYEQYF. The whole variable domain, remainder taken from reference TRBV11-1 and TRBJ2-7, is EAEVAQSPRYKITEKSQAVAFWCDPISGHATLYWYRQILGQGPELLVQFQDESVVDDSQLPKDRFSAERLKGVDSTLKIQPAELGDSAMYLCASRTGTDYEQYFGPGTRLTVT.

Written as DNA, the CDR3 is TGCGCCAGCAAATTATCGACAGGAAGGGCGAACACTGAAGCTTTCTTT. Translating gives CASKLSTGRANTEAFF. The chain links TRBV5-1 to TRBJ1-1, with D possibly matching TRBD1 (6 bases). V dropped 6 bases and J dropped 1 base, with 19 bases sitting between them. Germline V gene lookup returns CDR1 SGHRS and CDR2 YFSETQ. This CDR3 comprises 16 residues.

The chain has TRBV28 and TRBJ1-4, with D possibly matching TRBD1 (6 bases). The CDR3 totals 14 residues. With 6 bases removed from V and 5 bases from J, the gap between germline ends came to 13 bases. Germline CDR1 and CDR2: MDHEN and SYDVKM. The CDR3 nucleotides read TGTGCCAGCAGGCCAGGAGGGGGGAATGAAAAACTGTTTTTT. It specifies CASRPGGGNEKLFF.

The J gene is TRBJ1-2, the V gene TRBV28; D is undetermined. V was pared by 8 bases and J by 8 bases, with 12 bases between. The CDR3 has 11 amino acids. CDR1 and CDR2 (germline): MDHEN, SYDVKM. CDR3 sequence: CASSGQRGYTF. CDR3 DNA: TGTGCCAGCTCCGGGCAACGCGGCTACACCTTC.

This clone was seen once. J is TRBJ1-1 and V is TRBV7-9, with 7 positions matching TRBD1. Germline values: CDR1 SEHNR, CDR2 FQNEAQ (reference sequence). This CDR3 has 13 amino acids. Trimming took 6 bases from V and 3 from J; bases not matched to a gene: 4. In nucleotides, the CDR3 is TGTGCCAGCAGGAAGGGGACAGACACTGAAGCTTTCTTT. Residues: CASRKGTDTEAFF.

There are a few counts of this clone. This chain uses TRBV12-5 with TRBJ2-7; TRBD1 aligns across 11 bases. The germline V gene has CDR1 LGHNT and CDR2 FRNRAP. The J segment lost 3 bases and the V segment lost 2 bases, leaving 3 bases of the junction unmatched. This CDR3 has 15 residues. CDR3 loop: CASGLRTGGFYEQYF. The CDR3 DNA sequence: TGTGCTAGTGGTTTGCGGACAGGGGGCTTCTACGAGCAGTACTTC.

The CDR3 spells CASSFGSGTQYF. CDR3 DNA sequence: TGTGCCAGCAGTTTTGGGTCGGGAACGCAGTATTTT. J is TRBJ2-3 and V is TRBV28, with D maybe TRBD2 (5 bases). The CDR3 contains 12 residues. The V gene lost 3 bases and the J gene lost 9 bases, with 10 bases spanning the gap. From germline, CDR1 is MDHEN and CDR2 SYDVKM.

This chain links TRBV29-1 with TRBJ2-3, with 11 bases that match TRBD1. CDR1 is SQVTM, CDR2 ANQGSEA, per germline. The J segment lost 3 bases and the V segment lost 6 bases, leaving 11 bases of the junction unmatched. This CDR3 has 16 residues. CDR3 sequence: CSVVAGRDRGTDTQYF. CDR3 sequence (DNA): TGCAGCGTCGTCGCCGGCAGGGACAGGGGGACAGATACGCAGTATTTT.

This clone was recorded a few times. The V gene is TRBV6-6, the J gene TRBJ2-2; D gene uncertain. The CDR3 spans 15 residues. The germline V and J ends were trimmed by 4 bases and 4 bases, with 13 bases remaining between them. The germline V gene encodes CDR1 MNHNY and CDR2 SVGAGI (reference sequence). DNA for the CDR3: TGTGCCAGCAGTTCCCCGGGTGCCCTCACCGGGGAGCTGTTTTTT. Translation: CASSSPGALTGELFF.

This sequence joins TRBV7-3 and TRBJ2-7; TRBD1 agrees at 8 bases. The ends lost 5 bases at V and 3 bases at J; junction bases unmatched: 6. This CDR3 is built from 14 residues. The germline CDR1 and CDR2 sequences are SGHTA and FQGTGA. The CDR3 bases are TGTGCCAGCAGCCCCGGGACAGGAGACTACGAGCAGTACTTC. Protein product: CASSPGTGDYEQYF.

J is TRBJ2-2 and V is TRBV6-5; D not certain. Germline values: CDR1 MNHEY, CDR2 SVGAGI. Between the trimmed V and J ends, which lost 5 bases and 7 bases, there was a span of 11 bases. This CDR3 is built from 13 residues. CDR3 sequence (DNA): TGTGCCAGCAGTGTCGGTGGCTACGGGGAGCTGTTTTTT. Protein sequence: CASSVGGYGELFF.

The chain has TRBV28 and TRBJ2-5, with D perhaps being TRBD1 or TRBD2 (5 bases each). Trimming cost V 9 bases and J 3 bases, with 14 bases left between them. CDR1 and CDR2 from the germline V gene are MDHEN and SYDVKM. The CDR3 sequence is 13 residues long. Written as DNA, the CDR3 is TGTGCCAGTAGGGGAGTGTGGGAAGAGACCCAGTACTTC. It encodes CASRGVWEETQYF.

V gene TRBV27 combines with J gene TRBJ2-3; TRBD2 is a possible D gene (6 bases). CDR3 length: 18 amino acids. In germline, CDR1 is MNHEY, CDR2 SMNVEV (reference sequence). The germline V and J ends were trimmed by 0 bases and 9 bases, with 25 bases remaining between them. In nucleotides, the CDR3 is TGTGCCAGCAGTTTATCGGGGGGATCCACAGCGGTCGCGGGGACGCAGTATTTT. Its protein product is CASSLSGGSTAVAGTQYF.

The chain recombines TRBV7-9 with TRBJ2-3, with 8 bases matching TRBD2. The CDR3 covers 16 residues. In germline, CDR1 is SEHNR, CDR2 FQNEAQ (reference sequence). V shed 5 bases, J shed 1 base, and the junction held 8 bases outside the gene matches. CDR3 loop: CASSPYYSGGTDTQYF. CDR3 DNA sequence: TGTGCCAGCAGCCCCTACTATAGCGGGGGCACAGATACGCAGTATTTT.

The genes are TRBV11-1 and TRBJ2-3; D call uncertain. The CDR3 has 14 amino acids. V shed 4 bases and J shed 2 bases, with 10 bases lying between them. The germline gives CDR1 SGHAT, CDR2 FQDESV (reference sequence). The CDR3 nucleotides are TGTGCCAGCAGCTCCGGGTCCTACACAGATACGCAGTATTTT. Amino acid sequence: CASSSGSYTDTQYF.